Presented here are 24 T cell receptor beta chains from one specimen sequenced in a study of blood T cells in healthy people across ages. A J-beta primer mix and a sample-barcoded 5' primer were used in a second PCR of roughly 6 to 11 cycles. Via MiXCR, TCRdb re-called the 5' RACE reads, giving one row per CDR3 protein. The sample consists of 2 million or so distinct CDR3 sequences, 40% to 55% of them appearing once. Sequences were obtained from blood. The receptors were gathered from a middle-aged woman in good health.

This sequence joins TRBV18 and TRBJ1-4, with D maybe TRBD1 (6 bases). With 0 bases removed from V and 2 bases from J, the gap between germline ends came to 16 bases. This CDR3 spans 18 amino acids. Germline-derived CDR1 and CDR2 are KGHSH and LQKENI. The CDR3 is CASSPPIAGAQTNEKLFF. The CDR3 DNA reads TGTGCCAGCTCACCACCAATCGCGGGGGCGCAGACTAATGAAAAACTGTTTTTT.

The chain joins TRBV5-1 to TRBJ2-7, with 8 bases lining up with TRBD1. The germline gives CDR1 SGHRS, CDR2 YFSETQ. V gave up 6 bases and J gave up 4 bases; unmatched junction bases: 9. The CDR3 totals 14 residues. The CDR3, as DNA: TGCGCCAGCACCCGGACAGGGCAGGGTTACGAGCAGTACTTC. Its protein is CASTRTGQGYEQYF.

CDR3 residues: CASSYKRTSYGYTF. The CDR3 DNA is TGTGCCAGCAGTTACAAACGGACAAGCTATGGCTACACCTTC. The chain combines TRBV6-5 with TRBJ1-2, with D perhaps TRBD1 (5 bases). The CDR3 extends over 14 amino acids. Germline V gives CDR1 MNHEY, CDR2 SVGAGI. Trimming shortened V by 2 bases and J by 4 bases, and 11 bases separated the two germline ends.

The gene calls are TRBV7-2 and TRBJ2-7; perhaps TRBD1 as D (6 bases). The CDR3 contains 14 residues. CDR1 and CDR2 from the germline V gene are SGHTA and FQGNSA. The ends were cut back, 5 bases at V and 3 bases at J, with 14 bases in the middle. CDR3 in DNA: TGTGCCAGCAGCCCGGTGTCAGGGGACTACGAGCAGTACTTC. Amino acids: CASSPVSGDYEQYF.

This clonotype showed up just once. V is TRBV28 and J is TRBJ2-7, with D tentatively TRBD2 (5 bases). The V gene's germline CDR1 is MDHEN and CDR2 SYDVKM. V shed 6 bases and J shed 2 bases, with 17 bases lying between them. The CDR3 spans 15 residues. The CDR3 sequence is CASSGGTDGAYEQYF. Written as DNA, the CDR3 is TGTGCCAGCAGCGGAGGTACCGACGGGGCCTACGAGCAGTACTTC. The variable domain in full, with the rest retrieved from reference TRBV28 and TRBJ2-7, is DVKVTQSSRYLVKRTGEKVFLECVQDMDHENMFWYRQDPGLGLRLIYFSYDVKMKEKGDIPEGYSVSREKKERFSLILESASTNQTSMYLCASSGGTDGAYEQYFGPGTRLTVT.

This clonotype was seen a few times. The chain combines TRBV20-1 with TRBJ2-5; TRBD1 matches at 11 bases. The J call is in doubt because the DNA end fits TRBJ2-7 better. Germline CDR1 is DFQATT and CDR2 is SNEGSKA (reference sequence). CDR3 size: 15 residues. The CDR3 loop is CSAAPTRDRGGEQYF. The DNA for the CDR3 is TGCAGTGCTGCTCCGACCCGGGACAGGGGGGGCGAGCAGTACTTC.

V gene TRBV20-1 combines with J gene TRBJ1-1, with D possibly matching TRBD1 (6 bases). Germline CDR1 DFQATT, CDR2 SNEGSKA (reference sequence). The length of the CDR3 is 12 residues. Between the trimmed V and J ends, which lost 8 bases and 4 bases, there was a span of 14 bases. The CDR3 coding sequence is TGCAGTAAAGGGGGGGAGAGCACTGAAGCTTTCTTT. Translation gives CSKGGESTEAFF.

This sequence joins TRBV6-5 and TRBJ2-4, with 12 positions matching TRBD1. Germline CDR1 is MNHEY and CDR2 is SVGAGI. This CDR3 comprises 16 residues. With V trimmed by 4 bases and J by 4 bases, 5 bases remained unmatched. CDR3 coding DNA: TGTGCCAGCAGTTCCGGGACAGGGGGCGCAAAAAACATTCAGTACTTC. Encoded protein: CASSSGTGGAKNIQYF.

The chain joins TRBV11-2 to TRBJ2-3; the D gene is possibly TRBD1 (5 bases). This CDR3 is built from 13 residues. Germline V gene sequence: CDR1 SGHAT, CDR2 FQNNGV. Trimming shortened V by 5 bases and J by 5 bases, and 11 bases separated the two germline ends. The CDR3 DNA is TGTGCCAGCAGCCCCCCAGGGCAAGATACGCAGTATTTT. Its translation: CASSPPGQDTQYF.

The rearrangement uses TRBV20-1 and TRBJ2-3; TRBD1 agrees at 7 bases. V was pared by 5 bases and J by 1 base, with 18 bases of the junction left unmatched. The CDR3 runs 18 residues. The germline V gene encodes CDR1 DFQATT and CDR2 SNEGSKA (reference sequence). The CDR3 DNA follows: TGCAGTGCTCGCCCTTTTTCGACAGGGTATCTTCGCACAGATACGCAGTATTTT. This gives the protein CSARPFSTGYLRTDTQYF.

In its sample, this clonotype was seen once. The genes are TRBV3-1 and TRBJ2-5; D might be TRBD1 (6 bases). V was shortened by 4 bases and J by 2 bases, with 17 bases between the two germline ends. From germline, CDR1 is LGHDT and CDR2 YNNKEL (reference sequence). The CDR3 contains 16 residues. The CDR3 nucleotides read TGTGCCAGCAGCCCCGTCAGGGGATTGGGGCAAGAGACCCAGTACTTC. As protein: CASSPVRGLGQETQYF.

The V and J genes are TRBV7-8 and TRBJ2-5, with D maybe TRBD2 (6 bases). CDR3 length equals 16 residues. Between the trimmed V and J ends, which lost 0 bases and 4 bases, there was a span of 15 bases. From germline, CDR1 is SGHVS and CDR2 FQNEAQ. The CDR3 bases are TGTGCCAGCAGCTTAGCGCACGGGGCGGGGAGAGAGACCCAGTACTTC. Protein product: CASSLAHGAGRETQYF.

CDR3 sequence reads: CASSRVGDEQYF. The CDR3 DNA follows: TGTGCCAGCAGTCGTGTGGGGGACGAGCAGTACTTC. The V call is TRBV28, the J call TRBJ2-7; the D gene could be TRBD1 or TRBD2 (5 bases each). The CDR3 is made up of 12 amino acids. The germline gives CDR1 MDHEN, CDR2 SYDVKM. V lost 5 bases, J lost 5 bases, and 10 bases lay in between.

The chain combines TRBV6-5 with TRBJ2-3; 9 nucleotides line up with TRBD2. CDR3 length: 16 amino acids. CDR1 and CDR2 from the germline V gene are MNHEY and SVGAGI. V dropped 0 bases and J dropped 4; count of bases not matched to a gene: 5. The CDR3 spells CASSYSLAGKSDTQYF. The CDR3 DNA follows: TGTGCCAGCAGTTACTCGCTAGCGGGGAAGTCAGATACGCAGTATTTT.

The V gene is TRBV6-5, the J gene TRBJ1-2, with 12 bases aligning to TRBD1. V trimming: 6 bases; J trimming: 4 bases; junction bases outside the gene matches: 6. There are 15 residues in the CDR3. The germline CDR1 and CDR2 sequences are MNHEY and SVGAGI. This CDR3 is CASRGDRGRGYGYTF. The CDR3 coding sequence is TGTGCCAGCAGGGGGGACAGGGGGCGCGGCTATGGCTACACCTTC.

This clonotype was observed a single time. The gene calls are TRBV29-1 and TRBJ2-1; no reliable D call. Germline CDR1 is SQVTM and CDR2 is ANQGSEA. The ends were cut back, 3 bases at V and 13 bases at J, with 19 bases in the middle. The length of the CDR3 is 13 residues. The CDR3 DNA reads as TGCAGCGTTGAGGAATCCCGGTCAGAGACCCAGTTCTTC. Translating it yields CSVEESRSETQFF.

This CDR3 reads CASRPPPTGFTGELFF. The CDR3 DNA reads TGTGCCAGTAGACCTCCCCCAACCGGGTTCACCGGGGAGCTGTTTTTT. V and J are TRBV19 and TRBJ2-2; no reliable D call. The CDR3 loop spans 16 amino acids. V gave up 6 bases and J gave up 4 bases, with 18 bases separating them. Germline values: CDR1 LNHDA, CDR2 SQIVND (reference sequence).

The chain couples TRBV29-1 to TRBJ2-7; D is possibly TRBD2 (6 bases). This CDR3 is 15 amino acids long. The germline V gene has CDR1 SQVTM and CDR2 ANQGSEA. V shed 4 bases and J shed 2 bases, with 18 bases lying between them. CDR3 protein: CSVALPGLRPYEQYF. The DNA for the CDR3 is TGCAGCGTTGCCCTGCCGGGACTGCGACCCTACGAGCAGTACTTC.

The CDR3 loop reads CSVVRRGAYNEQYF. The CDR3 DNA reads TGCAGCGTTGTTCGCAGGGGAGCCTACAATGAGCAGTACTTC. V gene TRBV29-1 combines with J gene TRBJ2-1, with D perhaps TRBD1 (6 bases). TRBJ2-7 explains the end of the DNA better; the J call may be wrong. Germline CDR1 SQVTM, CDR2 ANQGSEA. The CDR3 is 14 amino acids.

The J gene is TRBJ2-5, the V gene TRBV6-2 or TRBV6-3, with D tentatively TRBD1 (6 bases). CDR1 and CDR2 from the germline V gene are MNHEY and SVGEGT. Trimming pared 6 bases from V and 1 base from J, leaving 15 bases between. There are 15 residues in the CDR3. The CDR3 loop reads CASRGRRTVQETQYF. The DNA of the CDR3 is TGTGCCAGCAGAGGCAGGAGGACAGTCCAAGAGACCCAGTACTTC.

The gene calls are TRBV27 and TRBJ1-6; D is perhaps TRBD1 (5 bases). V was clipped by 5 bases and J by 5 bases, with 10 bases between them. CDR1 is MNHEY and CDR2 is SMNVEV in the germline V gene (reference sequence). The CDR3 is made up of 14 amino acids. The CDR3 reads CASSRGLDNSPLHF. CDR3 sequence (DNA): TGTGCCAGCAGTAGGGGACTTGATAATTCACCCCTCCACTTT.

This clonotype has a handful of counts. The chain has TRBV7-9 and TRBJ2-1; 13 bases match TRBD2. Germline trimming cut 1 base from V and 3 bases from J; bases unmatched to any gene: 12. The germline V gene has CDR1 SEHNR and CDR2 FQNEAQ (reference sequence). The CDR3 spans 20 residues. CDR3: CASSLGLAGGLSPIYNEQFF. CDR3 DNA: TGTGCCAGCAGCTTAGGACTAGCGGGGGGCCTATCTCCGATCTACAATGAGCAGTTCTTC.

CDR3: CASRGPFGETNYEQYF. CDR3 in DNA: TGTGCCAGCAGAGGCCCTTTCGGGGAGACTAACTACGAGCAGTACTTC. The chain has TRBV6-5 and TRBJ2-7, with TRBD2 as a possible D gene (5 bases). V shed 6 bases and J shed 3 bases, with 21 bases lying between them. Looked up from germline, CDR1 is MNHEY and CDR2 is SVGAGI. There are 16 residues in the CDR3.

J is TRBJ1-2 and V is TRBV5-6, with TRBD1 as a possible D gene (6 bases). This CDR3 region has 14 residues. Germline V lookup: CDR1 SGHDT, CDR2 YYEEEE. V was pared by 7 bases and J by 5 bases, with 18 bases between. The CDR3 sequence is CASSAADSLYGYTF. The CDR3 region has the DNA TGTGCCAGCTCGGCTGCGGACAGCTTATATGGCTACACCTTC. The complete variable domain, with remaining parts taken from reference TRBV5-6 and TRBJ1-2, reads DAGVTQSPTHLIKTRGQQVTLRCSPKSGHDTVSWYQQALGQGPQFIFQYYEEEERQRGNFPDRFSGHQFPNYSSELNVNALLLGDSALYLCASSAADSLYGYTFGSGTRLTVV.